The 23 T cell receptor beta chains presented below share a single source sample, sequenced in a study of neurological immune-mediated disorders (dated by TCRdb to between 2018 and 2020). Library construction relied on 5' RACE. Sequencing took place on an Illumina HiSeq 2500. TCRdb reanalyzed the raw reads on its own, using fastp at Q25 for trimming and MiXCR for clone calling, and kept in-frame beta chains. Each record represents a unique CDR3 protein, reported with the most common genes and DNA among its rows. This sample has about 74,000 distinct CDR3 sequences in its table, and around 5.2% of those were observed once. The top ten constitute 6.5% to 9% of the sample. Sequencing input: PBMCs. These TCRs come from a man younger than 30 with multiple sclerosis.

The V gene is TRBV4-1, the J gene TRBJ2-5; 9 nucleotides line up with TRBD2. V was clipped by 4 bases and J by 5 bases; unmatched bases: 14. CDR1 and CDR2 (germline): MGHRA, YSYEKL. This CDR3 comprises 17 residues. The CDR3 DNA reads TGCGCCAGCAGCCCGGGTGGATTAGCGGGAGTCATGGAGACCCAGTACTTC. Protein sequence: CASSPGGLAGVMETQYF.

This clonotype has ten or more counts. The gene calls are TRBV7-2 and TRBJ2-3; TRBD2 matches at 13 bases. Unmatched junction bases numbered 15, after V lost 5 bases and J lost 4 bases. This CDR3 contains 19 residues. Germline CDR1 and CDR2: SGHTA and FQGNSA. For the CDR3, the DNA is TGTGCCAGCAGCCCCAGACGCTCACTAGCGGGAGGGCCCGCAGATACGCAGTATTTT. Its translation is CASSPRRSLAGGPADTQYF.

Many counts were recorded for this clonotype. This sequence joins TRBV7-2 and TRBJ2-3; TRBD2 agrees at 8 bases. Looked up from germline, CDR1 is SGHTA and CDR2 is FQGNSA. Germline trimming cut 4 bases from V and 0 bases from J; bases unmatched to any gene: 3. CDR3 length: 15 amino acids. CDR3 protein: CASSSQRGSTDTQYF. In nucleotides, the CDR3 is TGTGCCAGCAGCTCGCAGCGGGGGAGCACAGATACGCAGTATTTT.

This clonotype was seen at least ten times. J is TRBJ2-7 and V is TRBV10-3, with 13 bases fitting TRBD2. The CDR3 totals 13 residues. Germline V gene sequence: CDR1 ENHRY, CDR2 SYGVKD. After removal of 6 bases from V and 5 bases from J, the junction contained 1 base not matched to a gene. The CDR3 loop reads CAIRGTSGDEQYF. CDR3 DNA sequence: TGTGCCATCAGGGGGACTAGCGGGGACGAGCAGTACTTC.

This clonotype has ten or more counts. The V gene is TRBV7-2, the J gene TRBJ1-2; TRBD1 aligns across 9 bases. The V segment lost 5 bases and the J segment 4 bases; nucleotides outside the gene matches: 5. The CDR3 contains 14 residues. Germline V gene lookup returns CDR1 SGHTA and CDR2 FQGNSA. This chain's CDR3 is CASSPGQGVYGYTF. The CDR3 nucleotides are TGTGCCAGCAGCCCGGGACAGGGAGTCTATGGCTACACCTTC.

This clonotype was seen at least ten times. The chain links TRBV5-1 to TRBJ1-1; a possible D gene is TRBD1 (5 bases). The CDR3 covers 14 residues. Germline loops: CDR1 SGHRS, CDR2 YFSETQ. Trimming removed 4 bases at V and 0 bases at J, with 10 bases between. The CDR3 protein is CASSVRGVNTEAFF. Here the CDR3 DNA reads TGCGCCAGCAGCGTGAGGGGAGTGAACACTGAAGCTTTCTTT. Full variable domain (outside the CDR3, taken from reference TRBV5-1 and TRBJ1-1): KAGVTQTPRYLIKTRGQQVTLSCSPISGHRSVSWYQQTPGQGLQFLFEYFSETQRNKGNFPGRFSGRQFSNSRSEMNVSTLELGDSALYLCASSVRGVNTEAFFGQGTRLTVV.

This rearrangement joins TRBV15 to TRBJ2-4, with a weak D call TRBD1 (5 bases). CDR3 size: 14 residues. Trimming took 0 bases from V and 10 from J, leaving 13 bases between them. Germline assignment: CDR1 LNHNV and CDR2 YYDKDF (reference sequence). CDR3 residues: CATSRDLREQIQYF. The CDR3 bases are TGTGCCACCAGCAGAGATCTCAGGGAACAAATTCAGTACTTC.

This clonotype was seen ten or more times. The chain combines TRBV12-3 or TRBV12-4 with TRBJ2-5; a possible D gene is TRBD1 (6 bases). V was cut by 4 bases and J by 5 bases, with 14 bases left in between. The CDR3 has 14 amino acids. CDR3 nucleotide sequence: TGTGCCAGCAGTTACCAGGGGAGCCGGGAGACCCAGTACTTC. It yields the protein CASSYQGSRETQYF.

The sample holds many counts of this clonotype. The chain recombines TRBV5-1 with TRBJ2-2; no definite D call. V was trimmed by 7 bases and J by 4 bases, leaving 11 bases between them. The length of the CDR3 is 13 residues. Germline CDR1 SGHRS, CDR2 YFSETQ. In DNA form, the CDR3 reads TGCGCCAGCCGCCTCCTGAGCACCGGGGAGCTGTTTTTT. Encoded protein: CASRLLSTGELFF.

In its sample, this clonotype was seen many times. J is TRBJ1-4 and V is TRBV5-1; D unclear. Germline loops: CDR1 SGHRS, CDR2 YFSETQ. The length of the CDR3 is 15 residues. The V end was cut by 0 bases, the J end by 8 bases, with 14 bases between. The chain's CDR3 is CASSLVGGDLEKLFF. As DNA, the CDR3 is TGCGCCAGCAGCTTGGTGGGCGGTGATCTCGAAAAACTGTTTTTT. Complete variable domain (other parts from reference TRBV5-1 and TRBJ1-4): KAGVTQTPRYLIKTRGQQVTLSCSPISGHRSVSWYQQTPGQGLQFLFEYFSETQRNKGNFPGRFSGRQFSNSRSEMNVSTLELGDSALYLCASSLVGGDLEKLFFGSGTQLSVL.

This clonotype was seen more than once but under ten times. This sequence joins TRBV7-2 and TRBJ2-2, with no clear D. V dropped 1 base and J dropped 6 bases, with 6 bases sitting between them. Per germline, CDR1 SGHTA and CDR2 FQGNSA. The CDR3 runs 13 residues. CDR3 sequence reads: CASSLGTSGELFF. The CDR3 nucleotides are TGTGCCAGCAGCTTAGGTACATCCGGGGAGCTGTTTTTT.

This clonotype has at least ten counts. This chain joins TRBV5-1 and TRBJ2-5, with TRBD2 matching over 10 bases. The ends lost 2 bases at V and 4 bases at J; junction bases unmatched: 5. CDR3 length equals 15 residues. Germline values: CDR1 SGHRS, CDR2 YFSETQ. CDR3 residues: CASSFPSGRGETQYF. The CDR3 nucleotides are TGCGCCAGCAGCTTTCCTAGCGGGAGAGGAGAGACCCAGTACTTC.

There are many counts of this clonotype. The rearrangement uses TRBV6-6 and TRBJ2-5; 12 nucleotides match TRBD2. CDR1 is MNHNY and CDR2 is SVGAGI in the germline V gene (reference sequence). The ends lost 4 bases at V and 4 bases at J; junction bases unmatched: 7. The CDR3 runs to 16 residues. The CDR3 loop is CASSSGLAGSVETQYF. The CDR3, as DNA: TGTGCCAGCAGTTCCGGACTAGCGGGAAGTGTAGAGACCCAGTACTTC.

The chain has TRBV6-1 and TRBJ2-7; D is possibly TRBD1 (5 bases). Germline lookup yields CDR1 MNHNS and CDR2 SASEGT. CDR3 length: 15 amino acids. The V end was cut by 6 bases, the J end by 0 bases, with 15 bases between. CDR3 sequence reads: CASRRIPDSSYEQYF. Written as DNA, the CDR3 is TGTGCCAGCAGAAGAATCCCCGACAGCTCCTACGAGCAGTACTTC.

This clonotype was recorded at least ten times. This chain joins TRBV7-3 and TRBJ2-2; D gene ambiguous. V lost 3 bases to trimming and J lost 0 bases, with 14 bases between them. CDR3 length: 17 residues. In germline, CDR1 is SGHTA, CDR2 FQGTGA. CDR3 in DNA: TGTGCCAGCAGCTTTATCCCCGCCGGACCGAACACCGGGGAGCTGTTTTTT. It specifies CASSFIPAGPNTGELFF.

This clonotype was recorded at least ten times. The genes are TRBV5-1 and TRBJ1-1, with D hard to call. The CDR3 totals 15 residues. The V end was cut by 0 bases, the J end by 0 bases, with 9 bases between. Per the germline V gene, CDR1 is SGHRS and CDR2 is YFSETQ. CDR3: CASSLGAGLNTEAFF. The CDR3, as DNA: TGCGCCAGCAGCTTGGGGGCGGGTTTGAACACTGAAGCTTTCTTT.

This clonotype was seen ten or more times. The chain recombines TRBV4-2 with TRBJ1-3; no definite D call. Trimming pared 3 bases from V and 6 bases from J, leaving 3 bases between. The CDR3 is 11 residues long. Germline CDR1 is LGHNA and CDR2 is YNFKEQ. CDR3 sequence (DNA): TGTGCCAGCAGCCACTTAAACACCATATATTTT. Its protein product is CASSHLNTIYF.

This clonotype was seen repeatedly, ten times or more. The CDR3 sequence: CSAIQYNEQFF. CDR3 nucleotide sequence: TGCAGTGCGATACAGTACAATGAGCAGTTCTTC. This chain links TRBV20-1 with TRBJ2-1; the D is unclear. Germline V gene sequence: CDR1 DFQATT, CDR2 SNEGSKA (reference sequence). V lost 6 bases, J lost 4 bases, and 7 bases lay in between. The length of the CDR3 is 11 residues.

This clonotype was counted at least ten times. The J gene is TRBJ1-5, the V gene TRBV5-5, with 11 bases that match TRBD1. Germline CDR1 reads SGHKS; CDR2 reads YYEKEE (reference sequence). This CDR3 has 15 residues. Trimming took 6 bases from V and 5 from J; bases not matched to a gene: 7. This chain's CDR3 is CASMTGTGGYQPQHF. In nucleotides, the CDR3 is TGTGCCAGCATGACCGGGACAGGGGGTTATCAGCCCCAGCATTTT.

Concerning this clonotype itself: It may be a read error: a sequence one base away is much more abundant. The chain joins TRBV24-1 to TRBJ2-1; 10 positions match TRBD1. Trimming removed 2 bases from V and 6 bases from J; junction bases left unmatched: 6. This CDR3 comprises 16 residues. Germline V CDR1 and CDR2: KGHDR, SFDVKD. This chain's CDR3 is CATSDSAGQGPNEQFF. In DNA form, the CDR3 reads TGTGCCACCAGTGATTCGGCGGGACAGGGGCCCAATGAGCAGTTCTTC.

This clonotype was observed at least ten times. This chain links TRBV7-9 with TRBJ1-1; D uncertain. The germline CDR1 and CDR2 sequences are SEHNR and FQNEAQ (reference sequence). The CDR3 is made up of 13 amino acids. V shed 2 bases and J shed 1 base, with 5 bases lying between them. The CDR3 DNA reads TGTGCCAGCAGCTTATCCGGGAACACTGAAGCTTTCTTT. Translated, it gives CASSLSGNTEAFF.

In its sample, this clonotype was seen many times. The rearrangement links TRBV5-1 to TRBJ2-3; 10 bases line up with TRBD2. Trimming removed 2 bases from V and 3 bases from J; junction bases left unmatched: 9. The CDR3 is made up of 17 amino acids. From germline, CDR1 is SGHRS and CDR2 YFSETQ. The CDR3: CASSFSPSGSVTDTQYF. CDR3 coding DNA: TGCGCCAGCAGCTTTTCTCCTAGCGGGAGTGTAACAGATACGCAGTATTTT.

The table lists this clonotype with many counts. This chain connects TRBV12-3 or TRBV12-4 to TRBJ2-7; D is ambiguous. The CDR3 consists of 12 residues. V shed 5 bases and J shed 5 bases, with 10 bases lying between them. The CDR3 sequence is CASSPPGHEQYF. CDR3 coding DNA: TGTGCCAGCAGTCCCCCGGGCCACGAGCAGTACTTC.